The rows below give T cell receptor beta chains drawn from one sample of a study of human T cells and chemical hapten exposure. In TCRdb, the RACE reads were re-called with MiXCR into one record per CDR3 protein. The sample has 95,000 or so distinct CDR3 sequences, about 10% seen once. Sequenced here: whole blood, sampled in connection with sensitization to the hapten diphenylcyclopropenone (DPC). These receptors were taken from a man between 35 and 55 years old with alopecia areata. Some clones in this sample may be carry-over from other donors' samples. Each CDR3 is given with its conserved first and last residue. Not every row has a clone size; where given, it reads once, few, many or a size class.

>few|TRBV15
CATSRAPLREQFF
>few|TRBV20-1
CSASRWGGANTEAFF
>many|TRBV12-3/TRBV12-4
CASSLMGLKEKLFF
>few|TRBV29-1
CSGGGAGGGGEQFF
>-|TRBV12-3/TRBV12-4
CASSFAHRGYGYTF
>many|TRBV12-5
CASGLGTWGMNTEAFF
>many|TRBV28
CASSLFQLSEKLFF
>-|TRBV11-3
CASSLERTGGDYGYTF
>many|TRBV20-1
CSALLGREGGTQYF
>few|TRBV5-6
CASSWTSGSTYEQYF
>few|TRBV20-1
CSASPGTGVNQPQHF
>many|TRBV7-2
CASSRTSGGETQYF
>-|TRBV29-1
CSVESPQISYNEQFF
>few|TRBV5-1
CASSLAWWDRGNYGYTF
>-|TRBV7-2
CASSQDRVRADTQYF
>-|TRBV7-2
CASSSGRIEAFF
>many|TRBV15
CATSGGQGGYEKLFF
>-|TRBV2
CASSEQGTQYF